What follows is one TCR beta chain and its context. Under the authors' procedure: Owing to the provision of junction-only sequences devoid of quality scores by immunoSEQ, filtering differed. The data were produced by immunoSEQ multiplex PCR, yet TCRdb's version contains in-frame clones alone and is incomplete. That table is the source of V, J and clone size, and D and trimming were worked out from the DNA. The sample has roughly 1,100,000 clones, about 76% seen once. The entry originates in a study of shared clonotypes between healthy human individuals. Germline V gene data show CDR1 as LNHDA and CDR2 as SQIVND (reference sequence). This CDR3 is 17 amino acids long. V lost 5 bases and J lost 2; bases outside the gene matches: 12.

The sequenced sample was memory CD4+ T cells sorted from blood. This sample's subset: CD45RA-negative fraction. The chain has TRBV19 and TRBJ2-7; 10 bases align to TRBD2. This sequence originates from a young man in good health. CDR3 coding DNA: TGTGCCAGTAGTCCAAATAGGAGGACTAGCGGCACCTACGAGCAGTACTTC. This gives the protein CASSPNRRTSGTYEQYF.